This T cell receptor (beta chain) was documented in a study of blood T cell repertoires in COVID-19. The CDR3 loop spans 13 amino acids. Looked up from germline, CDR1 is MNHNS and CDR2 is SASEGT. The V gene lost 1 base and the J gene lost 3 bases, with 7 bases spanning the gap. Generated by immunoSEQ multiplex PCR, the TCRdb table keeps only in-frame clones and is missing some. The sample lists under 250,000 clones; about four fifths were seen once. Sequencing was carried out using peripheral blood. The receptor was derived from a man aged 50 to 59 with active or convalescent COVID-19. V usage is TRBV6-1 and J usage is TRBJ2-7; possibly TRBD1 for D (5 bases). The DNA of the CDR3 is TGTGCCAGCAGTGAAGGGACACGCTACGAGCAGTACTTC. This codes for CASSEGTRYEQYF.